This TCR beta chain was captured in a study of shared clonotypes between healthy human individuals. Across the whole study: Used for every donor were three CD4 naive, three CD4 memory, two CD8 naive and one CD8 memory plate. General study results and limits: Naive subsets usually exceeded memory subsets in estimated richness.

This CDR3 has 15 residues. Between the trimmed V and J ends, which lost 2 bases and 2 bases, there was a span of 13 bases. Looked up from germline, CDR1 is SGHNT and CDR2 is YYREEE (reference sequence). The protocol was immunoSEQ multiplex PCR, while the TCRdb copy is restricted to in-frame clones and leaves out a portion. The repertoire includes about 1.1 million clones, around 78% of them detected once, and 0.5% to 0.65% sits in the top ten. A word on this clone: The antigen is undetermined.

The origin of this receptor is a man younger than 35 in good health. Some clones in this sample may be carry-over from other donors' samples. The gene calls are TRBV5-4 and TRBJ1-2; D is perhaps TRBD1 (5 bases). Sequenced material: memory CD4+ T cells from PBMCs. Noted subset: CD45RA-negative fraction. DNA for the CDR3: TGTGCCAGCAGCTTAAGGGCAGGGAAGAACTATGGCTACACCTTC. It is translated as CASSLRAGKNYGYTF. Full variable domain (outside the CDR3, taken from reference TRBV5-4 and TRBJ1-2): ETGVTQSPTHLIKTRGQQVTLRCSSQSGHNTVSWYQQALGQGPQFIFQYYREEENGRGNFPPRFSGLQFPNYSSELNVNALELDDSALYLCASSLRAGKNYGYTFGSGTRLTVV.